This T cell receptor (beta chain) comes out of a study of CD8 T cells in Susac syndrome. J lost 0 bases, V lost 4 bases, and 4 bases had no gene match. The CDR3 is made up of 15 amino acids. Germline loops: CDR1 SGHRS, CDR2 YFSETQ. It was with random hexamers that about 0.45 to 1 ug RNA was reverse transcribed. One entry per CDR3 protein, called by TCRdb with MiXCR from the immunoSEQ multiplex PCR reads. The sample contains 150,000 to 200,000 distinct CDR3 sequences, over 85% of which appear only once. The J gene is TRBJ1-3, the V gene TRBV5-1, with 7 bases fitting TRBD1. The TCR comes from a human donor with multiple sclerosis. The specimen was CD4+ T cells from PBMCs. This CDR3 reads CASSTGQPSGNTIYF. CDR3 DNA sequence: TGCGCCAGCAGCACGGGACAGCCCTCTGGAAACACCATATATTTT.